This T cell receptor (beta chain) was recovered during a study of blood T cell repertoires in COVID-19. The wider study: T cells, B-cell-depleted T cells, or PBMCs provided the cDNA or gDNA that served as material.

Per the germline V gene, CDR1 is SGDLS and CDR2 is YYNGEE. CDR3 size: 15 residues. Trimming cost V 4 bases and J 0 bases; bases outside gene matches: 5. The data were produced by immunoSEQ multiplex PCR, yet TCRdb's version contains in-frame clones alone and is incomplete. The data hold approximately 60,000 clones, with approximately 93% observed a single time. The V call is TRBV9, the J call TRBJ2-5; 8 bases match TRBD2. Source material: peripheral blood. The clonotype was recovered from a man in his 70s with active COVID-19. The CDR3 reads CASSPGGDHQETQYF. CDR3 bases: TGTGCCAGCAGCCCGGGGGGGGACCACCAAGAGACCCAGTACTTC.